The sequence of this TCR beta chain was determined in a study of Ad26.COV2.S vaccination and SARS-CoV-2 variants. Study details: Enrollment placed the donor in the COV1001 Ad26.COV2.S trial arm. Ad26.COV2.S was injected intramuscularly once or twice, 56 days apart.

Notes on this clone: Its antigen is unknown.

Described treatment: about 20 received Ad26.COV2.S at low or high dose, single or two shots; about 5 received placebo; per-sample allocation not given. Sample collection was performed on day 63 after the first vaccine or placebo injection. A Boston adult aged 18-55 years was the donor. Study-wide results and caveats: In TCR breadth and depth analyses, total T cell responses may have been underestimated.

Libraries were prepared by immunoSEQ multiplex PCR; TCRdb keeps only in-frame clonotypes and omits some of them. Among 200,000 to 300,000 clones listed, approximately 90% were seen once. This material consisted of peripheral blood, taken in a trial of Ad26.COV2.S vaccine versus placebo. This sequence originates from a person aged 18 to 65 who received the Ad26.COV2.S COVID-19 vaccine or a placebo.

The CDR3: CASSEGRTSYNEQFF. Here the CDR3 DNA reads TGCGCCAGCAGTGAGGGTAGGACCTCCTACAATGAGCAGTTCTTC. This chain connects TRBV10-2 to TRBJ2-1; D is unclear. In germline, CDR1 is WSHSY, CDR2 SAAADI. This CDR3 has 15 residues. Trimming took off 2 bases at V and 0 bases at J, with 8 bases between the two ends.